This T cell receptor beta chain emerged from a study of control samples from healthy donors and cancer patients. Assay used: immunoSEQ multiplex PCR; TCRdb lists only in-frame clones, some missing. The sample lists over 100,000 clones; approximately 92% were seen once. The receptor was derived from a woman aged 50 to 60 in good health. The sequenced sample was blood.

CDR3 region: CSARGQGAGISGNTIYF. CDR3 DNA sequence: TGCAGTGCTCGTGGACAGGGGGCTGGTATTTCTGGAAACACCATATATTTT. The gene calls are TRBV20-1 and TRBJ1-3, with TRBD1 identical over 11 bases. Germline values: CDR1 DFQATT, CDR2 SNEGSKA (reference sequence). This CDR3 spans 17 amino acids. V dropped 5 bases and J dropped 1; count of bases not matched to a gene: 10.